This T cell receptor (beta chain) stems from a study of cytomegalovirus exposure and HLA in healthy donors. PCR primers comprised 60 Vbeta and 13 Jbeta primers. The repertoire was sequenced with immunoSEQ multiplex PCR; TCRdb's copy has only in-frame clones and lacks some. Counted here are 140,000 to 150,000 clones, 84% occurring once; the ten biggest clones make up more than 2%. This CDR3 has 14 residues. Germline CDR1 reads MNHNS; CDR2 reads SASEGT. V lost 5 bases and J 5 bases, leaving 12 bases between the germline ends. Comments on this clone: Its antigen is as yet unknown.

General study findings and limits: It was likely that a cluster of highly shared sequence variants was a sequencing artifact.

The chain couples TRBV6-1 to TRBJ2-2; D is uncertain. The material sequenced was PBMCs. The TCR comes from a boy between 2 and 10 years old in good health and CMV-seronegative. For the CDR3, the DNA is TGTGCCAGCAGTCGAAAACCTAATACCGGGGAGCTGTTTTTT. Amino acids: CASSRKPNTGELFF.